The 28 T cell receptor beta chains below all came from one sample that was sequenced in a study of T cell changes during pregnancy in multiple sclerosis. Generated by immunoSEQ multiplex PCR, the TCRdb table keeps only in-frame clones and is missing some. The sample has 90,000 to 120,000 clones, 94% seen once. The sample consisted of peripheral blood, taken before pregnancy. The source of these receptors is a female donor with multiple sclerosis, enrolled in a pregnancy study.

The chain links TRBV5-1 to TRBJ2-2; weak D call: TRBD2 (5 bases). This CDR3 comprises 12 residues. Trimming shortened V by 6 bases and J by 7 bases, and 10 bases separated the two germline ends. CDR1 is SGHRS, CDR2 YFSETQ, per germline. CDR3 sequence reads: CASKGADGELFF. The DNA of the CDR3 is TGCGCCAGCAAGGGAGCGGACGGGGAGCTGTTTTTT.

The rearrangement links TRBV4-3 to TRBJ1-1; D is perhaps TRBD1 (5 bases). Germline V gene sequence: CDR1 LGHNA, CDR2 YSLEER. CDR3 length equals 18 residues. V was trimmed by 1 base and J by 1 base, leaving 19 bases between them. CDR3 DNA sequence: TGCGCCAGCAGCCAAGGGGCACGGGGGGTGCTTTCGAACACTGAAGCTTTCTTT. It codes for CASSQGARGVLSNTEAFF.

This chain joins TRBV6-5 and TRBJ2-3; 7 nucleotides match TRBD2. The CDR3 runs to 16 residues. The J segment lost 0 bases and the V segment lost 2 bases, leaving 5 bases of the junction unmatched. The V gene's germline CDR1 is MNHEY and CDR2 SVGAGI. In DNA form, the CDR3 reads TGTGCCAGCAGTTACGGGGGGGGAGGCAGCACAGATACGCAGTATTTT. Residues: CASSYGGGGSTDTQYF.

This clone was counted only a few times. This chain uses TRBV6-1 with TRBJ2-7; the D gene is possibly TRBD1 (5 bases). Between the trimmed V and J ends, which lost 4 bases and 3 bases, there was a span of 10 bases. This CDR3 contains 13 residues. Germline V gene data show CDR1 as MNHNS and CDR2 as SASEGT. The CDR3 DNA sequence: TGTGCCAGCAGTGCGACAGTCCGCTACGAGCAGTACTTC. Protein: CASSATVRYEQYF.

The chain links TRBV11-1 to TRBJ1-1, with 9 nucleotides matching TRBD1. The CDR3 is 16 amino acids. In germline, CDR1 is SGHAT, CDR2 FQDESV (reference sequence). Trimming cost V 5 bases and J 0 bases; bases outside gene matches: 7. The CDR3 DNA follows: TGTGCCAGCAGCCGGGGACAGGGAGGAATGAACACTGAAGCTTTCTTT. This gives the protein CASSRGQGGMNTEAFF.

The rearrangement uses TRBV5-5 and TRBJ2-3, with D hard to call. V was cut by 0 bases and J by 5 bases, with 4 bases left in between. Per the germline V gene, CDR1 is SGHKS and CDR2 is YYEKEE (reference sequence). The CDR3 has 12 residues. CDR3 in amino acids: CASSLAVDTQYF. The CDR3 nucleotides read TGTGCCAGCAGCTTGGCGGTAGATACGCAGTATTTT.

The chain recombines TRBV30 with TRBJ1-2; 7 bases align to TRBD1. Germline CDR1 and CDR2: GTSNPN and SVGIG (reference sequence). This CDR3 has 14 amino acids. V lost 0 bases and J lost 8; bases outside the gene matches: 9. In DNA, the CDR3 is TGTGCCTGGAGTGTACCTGGGACAGCTCGGGGCTACACCTTC. Translation: CAWSVPGTARGYTF.

V is TRBV19 and J is TRBJ1-1, with a weak D call TRBD1 (6 bases). The germline gives CDR1 LNHDA, CDR2 SQIVND (reference sequence). The ends were cut back, 7 bases at V and 4 bases at J, with 10 bases in the middle. The CDR3 consists of 12 residues. DNA of the CDR3: TGTGCCAGTAAGGCAGGGGCCACTGAAGCTTTCTTT. Protein: CASKAGATEAFF.

The J gene is TRBJ2-1, the V gene TRBV11-2; D unresolved. Per the germline V gene, CDR1 is SGHAT and CDR2 is FQNNGV. The V end was cut by 3 bases, the J end by 8 bases, with 11 bases between. The CDR3 is 13 amino acids. In DNA form, the CDR3 reads TGTGCCAGCAGCTTGGCAGTGGGCGATGAGCAGTTCTTC. Its translation is CASSLAVGDEQFF.

Only a few counts were recorded for this clone. The rearrangement links TRBV19 to TRBJ2-1; 8 nucleotides line up with TRBD2. This CDR3 comprises 16 residues. Per germline, CDR1 LNHDA and CDR2 SQIVND (reference sequence). The trim removed 7 bases at V and 4 bases at J, leaving 12 bases unmatched. This CDR3 reads CASIARGGGLYNEQFF. CDR3 coding DNA: TGTGCCAGTATTGCACGGGGGGGAGGGTTGTACAATGAGCAGTTCTTC.

The chain links TRBV5-1 to TRBJ2-7, with unresolved D. Trimming pared 2 bases from V and 1 base from J, leaving 7 bases between. Germline V CDR1 and CDR2: SGHRS, YFSETQ. The CDR3 is 13 residues long. The CDR3 DNA reads TGCGCCAGCAGCTTAAGCCCATCCTACGAGCAGTACTTC. Translation gives CASSLSPSYEQYF.

This chain uses TRBV19 with TRBJ1-2; TRBD1 aligns across 7 bases. This CDR3 region has 11 residues. Germline V gives CDR1 LNHDA, CDR2 SQIVND (reference sequence). The V gene end was trimmed by 7 bases and the J gene end by 5 bases; junction bases not matched to a gene: 1. The chain's CDR3 is CASNRGYGYTF. For the CDR3, the DNA is TGTGCCAGTAACAGGGGATATGGCTACACCTTC.

The J gene is TRBJ2-5, the V gene TRBV19; D not resolved. This CDR3 is built from 14 residues. The germline V gene has CDR1 LNHDA and CDR2 SQIVND (reference sequence). V lost 7 bases, J lost 2 bases, and 14 bases lay in between. The CDR3 DNA follows: TGTGCCAGTAACCCTACAGTGAATCAAGAGACCCAGTACTTC. Its translation is CASNPTVNQETQYF.

The rearrangement joins TRBV27 to TRBJ2-2, with 8 bases lining up with TRBD2. Germline V gene data show CDR1 as MNHEY and CDR2 as SMNVEV (reference sequence). CDR3 length: 14 amino acids. Trimming at V came to 2 bases and at J to 4 bases, leaving 0 bases not matched to a gene. CDR3 coding DNA: TGTGCCAGCAGTTTACTAGCGGGCACCGGGGAGCTGTTTTTT. Protein sequence: CASSLLAGTGELFF.

The chain uses TRBV27 and TRBJ1-2; TRBD1 agrees at 8 bases. Germline V gives CDR1 MNHEY, CDR2 SMNVEV (reference sequence). CDR3 length: 14 residues. Unmatched junction bases numbered 12, after V lost 6 bases and J lost 9 bases. CDR3 residues: CASRRLGTGGSYTF. DNA of the CDR3: TGTGCCAGCAGGAGACTTGGGACAGGTGGCAGCTACACCTTC.

This chain links TRBV2 with TRBJ1-2; the match to TRBD1 covers 7 bases. CDR1 and CDR2 (germline): SNHLY, FYNNEI. The CDR3 spans 14 residues. V trimming: 4 bases; J trimming: 0 bases; junction bases outside the gene matches: 2. The CDR3 protein is CASSGDSPNYGYTF. CDR3 sequence (DNA): TGTGCCAGCAGTGGGGACAGCCCTAACTATGGCTACACCTTC.

The chain combines TRBV19 with TRBJ2-7; tentative D call: TRBD2 (6 bases). Trimming removed 3 bases at V and 0 bases at J, with 9 bases between. The CDR3 spans 14 residues. Looked up from germline, CDR1 is LNHDA and CDR2 is SQIVND (reference sequence). CDR3 DNA sequence: TGTGCCAGTAGTATGTCGGGAGCCTCCTACGAGCAGTACTTC. Translation: CASSMSGASYEQYF.

The CDR3 protein is CASSLPLREGDTGELFF. The CDR3 DNA is TGTGCCAGCAGCTTACCATTGCGGGAGGGCGACACCGGGGAGCTGTTTTTT. The chain joins TRBV7-9 to TRBJ2-2; 9 nucleotides align to TRBD2. Germline CDR1 is SEHNR and CDR2 is FQNEAQ (reference sequence). Losses at the gene ends were 2 bases for V and 3 bases for J; bases not matched to a gene: 7. The CDR3 spans 17 residues.

The chain couples TRBV6-5 to TRBJ1-5; 10 bases align to TRBD1. Germline CDR1 MNHEY, CDR2 SVGAGI. The CDR3 is made up of 15 amino acids. Trimming removed 6 bases from V and 6 bases from J; junction bases left unmatched: 8. The CDR3 nucleotides are TGTGCCAGCAGGCGGACAGGGGGGTTCGGTCAGCCCCAGCATTTT. It yields the protein CASRRTGGFGQPQHF.

The chain has TRBV5-1 and TRBJ2-7; 7 bases are a match to TRBD2. The CDR3 is 16 residues long. The germline V gene has CDR1 SGHRS and CDR2 YFSETQ. J gave up 2 bases and V 0 bases, and 8 bases lay outside the gene matches. CDR3 sequence: CASSLVLGGKTYEQYF. The CDR3 bases are TGCGCCAGCAGCTTGGTACTGGGGGGGAAGACCTACGAGCAGTACTTC.

The chain has TRBV5-1 and TRBJ2-2; 10 positions agree with TRBD2. J lost 4 bases, V lost 4 bases, and 4 bases had no gene match. Germline-derived CDR1 and CDR2 are SGHRS and YFSETQ. This CDR3 is 15 amino acids long. CDR3 DNA sequence: TGCGCCAGCAGCCCGCGACTAGCGGGCACCGGGGAGCTGTTTTTT. It is translated as CASSPRLAGTGELFF.

V usage is TRBV11-3 and J usage is TRBJ2-3, with 11 bases that match TRBD2. The trim removed 1 base at V and 0 bases at J, leaving 0 bases unmatched. This CDR3 contains 16 residues. CDR1 is SGHNT and CDR2 is YENEEA in the germline V gene. CDR3 sequence (DNA): TGTGCCAGCAGCTTAGGGACTAGCGGGAGCACAGATACGCAGTATTTT. This gives the protein CASSLGTSGSTDTQYF.

This clone has a handful of counts. The CDR3 sequence: CASSFAGELFF. In nucleotides, the CDR3 is TGTGCCAGCAGCTTCGCCGGGGAGCTGTTTTTT. The chain carries TRBV7-2 and TRBJ2-2; D is uncertain. Germline V gives CDR1 SGHTA, CDR2 FQGNSA. CDR3 length: 11 amino acids. Trimming left V 3 bases short and J 6 bases short, with 2 bases between.

The chain links TRBV30 to TRBJ2-7, with TRBD2 matching 7 bases. CDR1 is GTSNPN, CDR2 SVGIG, per germline (reference sequence). This CDR3 comprises 14 residues. The V gene end was trimmed by 3 bases and the J gene end by 0 bases; junction bases not matched to a gene: 5. As DNA, the CDR3 is TGTGCCTGGAGCGTGGGAGGGATCTCCTACGAGCAGTACTTC. It yields the protein CAWSVGGISYEQYF.

This chain links TRBV18 with TRBJ2-5; 7 bases are shared with TRBD2. After removal of 8 bases from V and 3 bases from J, the junction contained 9 bases not matched to a gene. The CDR3 length is 14 residues. Germline values: CDR1 KGHSH, CDR2 LQKENI. The CDR3 DNA sequence: TGTGCCAGCCAAGCGGGGCTAGCAGAAGAGACCCAGTACTTC. Its translation: CASQAGLAEETQYF.

The rearrangement uses TRBV5-6 and TRBJ1-1; D is perhaps TRBD1 (5 bases). Germline values: CDR1 SGHDT, CDR2 YYEEEE. V lost 0 bases and J 0 bases, leaving 9 bases between the germline ends. The CDR3 is 15 amino acids. CDR3 protein: CASSLEGDLNTEAFF. The CDR3, as DNA: TGTGCCAGCAGCTTGGAAGGGGATTTGAACACTGAAGCTTTCTTT.

The J gene is TRBJ2-1, the V gene TRBV5-1, with 9 bases that match TRBD2. Germline CDR1 reads SGHRS; CDR2 reads YFSETQ. V was clipped by 4 bases and J by 9 bases; unmatched bases: 8. This CDR3 spans 14 amino acids. CDR3 bases: TGCGCCAGCAGCGAAGCGGGAGGTAGAGTTGAGCAGTTCTTC. Its protein is CASSEAGGRVEQFF.

This clone has only one observation. The chain uses TRBV7-9 and TRBJ2-7; TRBD1 matches at 7 bases. CDR1 and CDR2 (germline): SEHNR, FQNEAQ (reference sequence). The CDR3 covers 12 residues. The V and J ends lost 5 bases and 6 bases, in that order; junction bases with no gene match: 4. The CDR3 spells CASSLTGLEQYF. CDR3 sequence (DNA): TGTGCCAGCAGCCTGACAGGGCTCGAGCAGTACTTC.